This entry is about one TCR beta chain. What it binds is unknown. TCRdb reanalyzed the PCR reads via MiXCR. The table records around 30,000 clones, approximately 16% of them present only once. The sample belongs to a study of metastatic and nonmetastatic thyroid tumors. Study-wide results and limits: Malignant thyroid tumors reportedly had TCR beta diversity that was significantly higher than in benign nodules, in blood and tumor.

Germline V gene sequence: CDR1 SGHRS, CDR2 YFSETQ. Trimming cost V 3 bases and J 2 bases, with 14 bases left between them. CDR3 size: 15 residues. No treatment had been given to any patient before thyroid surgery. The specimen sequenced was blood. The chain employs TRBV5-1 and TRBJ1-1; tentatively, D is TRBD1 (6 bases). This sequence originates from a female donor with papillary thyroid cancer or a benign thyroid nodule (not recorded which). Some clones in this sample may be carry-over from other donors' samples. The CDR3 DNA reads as TGCGCCAGCAGCTACGTTGGGACACCCAACACTGAAGCTTTCTTT. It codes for CASSYVGTPNTEAFF.